The rows below give T cell receptor beta chains drawn from one sample of a study of T cells in Graves' hyperthyroidism and ophthalmopathy. Using its own MiXCR run on the multiplex PCR reads, TCRdb lists one record per CDR3 protein. The sample lists about 360,000 distinct CDR3 sequences; approximately 13% were seen once. Sequencing was carried out using blood. These receptors were collected from a woman younger than 35 with Graves' hyperthyroidism. CDR3s include the opening cysteine and the closing phenylalanine or tryptophan. A D gene is named only where the DNA matches it firmly. Only some rows state a clone size, as once, few, many or a class for expanded clones.

D	J	V	size	DNA	CDR3
TRBD1	TRBJ2-3	TRBV4-2	NA	TGTGCCAGCAGCCAGAGCGACAGGGGGGTGGAAACAGATACGCAGTATTTT	CASSQSDRGVETDTQYF
TRBD2	TRBJ2-1	TRBV20-1	many	TGCAGTGCTACAGGGTCAGGGACTAGCGAGTACAATGAGCAGTTCTTC	CSATGSGTSEYNEQFF
NA	TRBJ2-5	TRBV3-1	many	TGTGCCAGCAGCCAAGGAGCGGAGGAGACCCAGTACTTC	CASSQGAEETQYF
TRBD1	TRBJ1-1	TRBV6-2/TRBV6-3	many	TGTGCCAGCAGTAAAATTACAGGGGGGCTCACTGAAGCTTTCTTT	CASSKITGGLTEAFF
TRBD2	TRBJ2-1	TRBV28	many	TGTGCCAGCAGTACCGGTGGACTAGCGGGGGGGAGCTCCTACAATGAGCAGTTCTTC	CASSTGGLAGGSSYNEQFF
TRBD2	TRBJ2-3	TRBV3-1	NA	TGTGCCAGCGCGGGGGGACCCACAGATACGCAGTATTTT	CASAGGPTDTQYF
NA	TRBJ1-2	TRBV6-2/TRBV6-3	NA	TGTGCCACCGAGGACACAGGGTTTTATGGCTACACCTTC	CATEDTGFYGYTF
NA	TRBJ1-1	TRBV5-1	many	TGCGCCAGCAGCTTGGCGGGGGCCACCCTTAACACTGAAGCTTTCTTT	CASSLAGATLNTEAFF
NA	TRBJ1-4	TRBV2	many	TGTGCCAGCAGTGAAGAAGCGATAAAGGCGGTGAAACTGTTTTTT	CASSEEAIKAVKLFF
NA	TRBJ2-1	TRBV7-2	many	TGTGCCAGCAGCCCGGGTTCCGGCTACAATGAGCAGTTCTTC	CASSPGSGYNEQFF
NA	TRBJ1-2	TRBV28	many	TGTGCCAGCAGTTTCGGGGGCGGCAGATCCTATGGCTACACCTTC	CASSFGGGRSYGYTF
TRBD1	TRBJ1-4	TRBV11-2	few	TGTGCCAGCAGCTTGACAGGGTCCGGCGAAAAACTGTTTTTT	CASSLTGSGEKLFF
NA	TRBJ2-3	TRBV9	few	TGTGCCAGCAGCGTAGAATCTGTATTAACTTGGGGAACAGATACGCAGTATTTT	CASSVESVLTWGTDTQYF
NA	TRBJ2-1	TRBV7-3	many	TGTGCCAGCAGCTTAAAAGCTAGCTCCTACAATGAGCAGTTCTTC	CASSLKASSYNEQFF
TRBD1	TRBJ2-7	TRBV18	many	TGTGCCAGCTCCCTCGGGACAGGGGGCGAGCAGTACTTC	CASSLGTGGEQYF
NA	TRBJ2-2	TRBV12-3/TRBV12-4	many	TGTGCCAGCAGTTTGTCCGGCTGGGAGCTGTTTTTT	CASSLSGWELFF
NA	TRBJ2-7	TRBV19	few	TGTGCCAGTAGTAGGGGACACGAAATCTACGAGCAGTACTTC	CASSRGHEIYEQYF
TRBD1	TRBJ1-5	TRBV4-1	NA	TGCGCCAGCAGCCGGGGACCGGGACAGGGGGCCCAGCCCCAGCATTTT	CASSRGPGQGAQPQHF
TRBD2	TRBJ2-3	TRBV7-2	many	TGTGCCAGCAGCTTAGTGGGACTAGCGGGGCGCACAGATACGCAGTATTTT	CASSLVGLAGRTDTQYF
NA	TRBJ2-3	TRBV11-3	many	TGTGCCAGCAAAATCGGGGCAGCCACAGATACGCAGTATTTT	CASKIGAATDTQYF
NA	TRBJ1-3	TRBV12-3/TRBV12-4	NA	TGTGCCAGCAGTTTCGGGGGGGGCTCTGGAAACACCATATATTTT	CASSFGGGSGNTIYF
NA	TRBJ2-4	TRBV18	many	TGTGCCAGCTCACCTCCGGGACGGCTAGCCAAAAACATTCAGTACTTC	CASSPPGRLAKNIQYF
TRBD2	TRBJ2-1	TRBV5-1	many	TGCGCCAGCAGCTTGCTAGCGGGGACCCGGGACAATGAGCAGTTCTTC	CASSLLAGTRDNEQFF
TRBD2	TRBJ2-3	TRBV7-9	NA	TGTGCCAGCAGCGAGACTAGCGGGAGAGACACAGATACGCAGTATTTT	CASSETSGRDTDTQYF
TRBD2	TRBJ2-3	TRBV2	many	TGTGCCAGCACCAGGATGGGACTAGCGCGCACAGATACGCAGTATTTT	CASTRMGLARTDTQYF
NA	TRBJ2-3	TRBV20-1	many	TGCAGTGTCAGTTTAGGAGATACGCAGTATTTT	CSVSLGDTQYF
TRBD1	TRBJ2-7	TRBV4-2	few	TGTGCCAGCAGCCATCTCTCCGGGACAGGGGGCTACGAGCAGTACTTC	CASSHLSGTGGYEQYF
TRBD2	TRBJ2-3	TRBV19	few	TGTGCCAGTACGTCACTAGCGGGGCCCAGTACTGGGGCAGATACGCAGTATTTT	CASTSLAGPSTGADTQYF
TRBD2	TRBJ2-3	TRBV7-8	many	TGTGCCAGCAGCTCCGACGCGGGGGGGAGCACAGATACGCAGTATTTT	CASSSDAGGSTDTQYF
NA	TRBJ2-2	TRBV6-2/TRBV6-3	many	TGTGCCAGCAGGACGTCAGGGAGCACCGGGGAGCTGTTTTTT	CASRTSGSTGELFF
NA	TRBJ2-7	TRBV5-6	NA	TGTGCCAGCAGCCTCTCGGGGACACCCTACGAGCAGTACTTC	CASSLSGTPYEQYF
TRBD2	TRBJ2-3	TRBV4-1	many	TGCGCCAGCAGCCAAGATCGGCGGGGGGGTACAGATACGCAGTATTTT	CASSQDRRGGTDTQYF
NA	TRBJ2-1	TRBV2	many	TGTGCCAGCAGGGACCTCCCCTACAATGAGCAGTTCTTC	CASRDLPYNEQFF
TRBD2	TRBJ2-1	TRBV7-2	NA	TGTGCCAGCAGCACCGACCCCGGGACTATACTTTACAATGAGCAGTTCTTC	CASSTDPGTILYNEQFF
NA	TRBJ2-3	TRBV28	many	TGTGCCAGCAGCCAACCTCCCCGGGGGGCCTCGGATACGCAGTATTTT	CASSQPPRGASDTQYF
NA	TRBJ1-6	TRBV20-1	many	TGCAGTGCTAGTCCAGGGAGTAATTCACCCCTCCACTTT	CSASPGSNSPLHF
NA	TRBJ2-7	TRBV19	few	TGTGCCAGTGCAAGGGAGGGGGCCCACGAGCAGTACTTC	CASAREGAHEQYF
NA	TRBJ1-5	TRBV20-1	NA	TGCAGTGCTAGAGAGGGGGGGGGCGGACAGCCCCAGCATTTT	CSAREGGGGQPQHF
TRBD1	TRBJ2-3	TRBV4-1	few	TGCGCCAGCAGCCAAGTATCCGGGACAGGGAAAGATACGCAGTATTTT	CASSQVSGTGKDTQYF
TRBD2	TRBJ2-7	TRBV27	many	TGTGCCAGCACCTCCTGGGCGGCGGGAGGGGGTTCCTACGAGCAGTACTTC	CASTSWAAGGGSYEQYF
TRBD2	TRBJ2-1	TRBV14	many	TGTGCCAGCAGCCAAGGAATAGCGGGAGTCATCGATGAGCAGTTCTTC	CASSQGIAGVIDEQFF
TRBD2	TRBJ2-3	TRBV12-3/TRBV12-4	many	TGTGCCAGCAGCCCCGAACTAGCGGGAGAAGCAGATACGCAGTATTTT	CASSPELAGEADTQYF
NA	TRBJ2-5	TRBV15	NA	TGTGCCACCAGCGGGGGGACGACAGGAGGGGAAGAGACCCAGTACTTC	CATSGGTTGGEETQYF
TRBD2	TRBJ2-7	TRBV28	NA	TGTGCCAGCAGTACCTTAGCCGGGACTAGCGGGAACGAGCAGTACTTC	CASSTLAGTSGNEQYF
TRBD2	TRBJ2-5	TRBV6-1	few	TGTGCCAGCAGGGATAGCGGGAGGGGCGAGACCCAGTACTTC	CASRDSGRGETQYF
NA	TRBJ2-3	TRBV7-3	NA	TGTGCCAGCAGCTTAAATCCGGGTACTAGCACAGATACGCAGTATTTT	CASSLNPGTSTDTQYF
NA	TRBJ2-7	TRBV6-5	many	TGTGCCAGCAGTTACGGGCAGTCCTACGAGCAGTACTTC	CASSYGQSYEQYF
NA	TRBJ1-5	TRBV19	few	TGTGCCAGTAGTGTGAAAGGGGGAATGGCGGATAGCAATCAGCCCCAGCATTTT	CASSVKGGMADSNQPQHF
NA	TRBJ1-1	TRBV4-3	many	TGCGCCAGCAGCCAAGCCAGGGGCACTGAAGCTTTCTTT	CASSQARGTEAFF
NA	TRBJ1-2	TRBV7-2	many	TGTGCCAGCAGCTTAGGGACGACTAGGGGCTATGGCTACACCTTC	CASSLGTTRGYGYTF
NA	TRBJ1-5	TRBV6-1	many	TGTGCCAGCAGCGAACAGGGAGTTTATAGCAATCAGCCCCAGCATTTT	CASSEQGVYSNQPQHF
NA	TRBJ2-3	TRBV10-3	many	TGTGCCATCAGTGAGCGGGGGCGGGATACGCAGTATTTT	CAISERGRDTQYF
NA	TRBJ1-2	TRBV20-1	many	TGCAGTGCTTTGTCCAGAAGGGACCGGGGCTACACCTTC	CSALSRRDRGYTF
TRBD1	TRBJ1-2	TRBV24-1	few	TGTGCCACCAGAGGACAGGGAGGGAATTGGAACTATGGCTACACCTTC	CATRGQGGNWNYGYTF
NA	TRBJ2-5	TRBV28	many	TGTGCCAGCAGTTTATACGGGAAAGAGACCCAGTACTTC	CASSLYGKETQYF